This record looks at one T cell receptor (beta chain) sequence and its context. Its antigen remains unknown. Germline V gene data show CDR1 as DFQATT and CDR2 as SNEGSKA (reference sequence). V shed 5 bases and J shed 2 bases, with 10 bases lying between them. The CDR3 runs 12 residues. The time point here: newly diagnosed GD, antithyroid drugs for less than 3 months. The TCR library was made from RNA extracted from PBMCs. This sample is part of a study of regulatory T cells in long-lasting Graves disease. Building the TCR beta libraries relied on iRepertoire HTBI primers, and CDR3 regions underwent Arm-PCR. TCRdb reprocessed the multiplex PCR reads with MiXCR, giving one entry per CDR3 protein. The repertoire consists of about 470,000 distinct CDR3 sequences, with more than 13% occurring once and the leading ten covering approximately 16%. General study findings and limits: Thyroid tissue went unexamined; only peripheral blood was analyzed. Newly diagnosed disease favored TRBV20-1 and TRBJ2-1 over persistent disease.

This sample was shared with a second study, whose subject was T cells in Graves' hyperthyroidism and ophthalmopathy.

This chain uses TRBV20-1 with TRBJ2-7, with D possibly matching TRBD1 (5 bases). Sequenced material: peripheral blood mononuclear cells (PBMCs), taken at new diagnosis, from a patient treated with antithyroid drugs. This TCR was recovered from a woman aged 25 to 39 with Graves disease. This CDR3 is CSADVGPYEQYF. DNA of the CDR3: TGCAGTGCTGACGTGGGGCCCTACGAGCAGTACTTC.